What follows describes a single T cell receptor (beta chain). The target of this receptor is not known. No per-base quality is available; no much larger clone lies one base away. The immunoSEQ Assay, a bias-controlled multiplex PCR, was used to amplify TCRbeta CDR3 regions from genomic DNA. Under the source paper's analysis protocol: Nucleated cell counts per sample were estimated from amplification of reference gene primers within the assay. To quantify the absolute abundance of each unique TCRbeta CDR3 rearrangement, sequence reads were collapsed and filtered. For each sample, productive Simpson clonality was calculated as the square root of Simpson's diversity index across productive rearrangements. TCRdb took over this immuneACCESS table, retaining in-frame rearrangements with V and J assigned. Such tables are incomplete; in checked studies, under half of the missing clones stem from an unresolved V gene, and the remainder is unexplained. The DNA was the basis for D and trimming; V, J and clone size are from that table. Recorded for this sample are about 34,000 clones; roughly 80% of them occurred a single time. The biggest ten clones account for approximately 14% of the sample.

From a lookup of the germline V gene, CDR1 and CDR2 are MNHEY and SVGAGI. The CDR3 contains 14 residues, cysteine and phenylalanine counted. Here the CDR3 DNA is all that survives: 42 bases in frame from base 1. V loses 0 bases of germline sequence and J loses 6 bases, and the interval between the two ends is 11 bases. The data were obtained in a study of blood T cell repertoires in COVID-19 (dated by TCRdb to 2020 to 2021). With regard to the full study: Collaborator samples came from the United States, Italy and Spain and covered acute and convalescent phases of COVID-19. The material from the prospective study consisted of cDNA or gDNA derived from T cells, B-cell-depleted T cells, or PBMCs. Where HLA class I and class II types were available, the types were taken from metadata supplied by the sample provider, not from assay-based typing. Deeply sampled blood TCRbeta repertoires from subjects exposed to, actively infected with, or recovered from COVID-19 were included in the dataset. The repertoires were released in a freely available public database meant as a resource for research on the immune response to SARS-CoV-2. The sample metadata nearly always contained a de-identified subject ID, COVID-19 status, age in years and sex. The samples were drawn from the first 160 participants of the ongoing ImmuneRACE study and from 1,254 subjects provided by 6 global collaborators.

Whole blood was collected in K2EDTA tubes by collaborating institutions according to the institutions' own protocols. For TCRbeta analysis, collaborator samples were shipped as frozen whole blood, as isolated PBMCs, or as DNA extracted from either sample type. The paper as a whole reports these results and caveats: The amount of clinical and demographic metadata varied by source and participant and was provided uncurated.

This clonotype was sampled from a man older than 75 with active or convalescent COVID-19. The rearranged segments are TRBV6-5 and TRBJ2-5; TRBD1 is a weak D gene call, 5 bases matching. The sample taken for sequencing was peripheral blood. The CDR3 reads as follows: CASSYSMGHKTQYF. The nucleotide sequence reads TGTGCCAGCAGTTACTCTATGGGGCATAAGACCCAGTACTTC.